This TCR beta chain is from a study of blood T cell repertoires in COVID-19. Turning to the study itself: Spain, Italy and the United States supplied samples that represented acute and convalescent COVID-19. In each case, the material was cDNA or gDNA derived from T cells, B-cell-depleted T cells, or PBMCs.

The CDR3 is 16 residues long. Germline trimming cut 0 bases from V and 7 bases from J; bases unmatched to any gene: 8. The germline gives CDR1 LGHNA, CDR2 YSLEER. Methods used by the authors: The authors estimated nucleated cell counts from reference gene primer amplification. The method was immunoSEQ multiplex PCR; TCRdb's version includes in-frame clones alone and lacks a portion of them. For V, J and clone size, that table is used; D and trimming come from the DNA. The data contain approximately 210,000 clones, 80% to 85% of them seen just once; the ten biggest clones take up 20%. Specimen: peripheral blood. The clonotype was recovered from a man between 25 and 39 years old with active or convalescent COVID-19. V and J are TRBV4-3 and TRBJ2-7; the match to TRBD1 covers 11 bases. The CDR3 sequence is CASSQDSDRGRYEQYF. CDR3 DNA: TGCGCCAGCAGCCAAGACTCGGACAGGGGGCGATATGAGCAGTACTTC.